This T cell receptor beta chain was found in a study of T cell clonotyping in hematopoietic cell transplantation. Profiled with immunoSEQ multiplex PCR; TCRdb holds only in-frame clones, not every one. The sample records around 9,700 clones, about nine tenths being singletons. Recipient blood drawn about 28 days pretransplant and days 30, 100, 180 after. V lost 0 bases to trimming and J lost 6 bases, with 11 bases between them. The CDR3 contains 14 residues. From germline, CDR1 is MNHEY and CDR2 SVGAGI. Study-wide findings and caveats: Higher Inverse Simpson Index values in graft donor and pretransplant recipient predicted broader posttransplant TCR diversity. Recipient TCR diversity dropped after transplant; expanded clonotypes rose from day 30 to 180.

Of note for this clone: Its antigen is unidentified.

The clonotype comes from a male patient over 55 who had an allogeneic stem cell transplant from an unrelated donor, so the T cells may come from the graft donor. Some clones in this sample may be carry-over from other donors' samples. This material consisted of PBMCs, taken 180 days after allogeneic stem cell transplant. V usage is TRBV6-5 and J usage is TRBJ1-1; TRBD1 is a possible D gene (5 bases). Here the CDR3 DNA reads TGTGCCAGCAGTTACTCGCTGGGGCTCGCTGAAGCTTTCTTT. Its protein is CASSYSLGLAEAFF.